This T cell receptor beta chain was found in a study of patients and donors after allogeneic stem cell transplantation. TCRdb ran MiXCR on the RT-PCR reads and lists one entry per CDR3 protein. The sample contains 900,000 to 1,000,000 distinct CDR3 sequences, 15% to 20% of which appear only once. This clonotype has a handful of counts. CDR3 size: 13 residues. Between the trimmed V and J ends, which lost 7 bases and 3 bases, there was a span of 11 bases. Sequences were obtained from blood, either unsorted or a sorted T cell fraction (not recorded which). The TCR sequence derives from a human donor who was either an allogeneic HSCT recipient or a stem cell or donor lymphocyte infusion donor (not recorded which). It is not recorded whose cells these are; they may come from a transplant donor. The rearrangement links TRBV12-3 or TRBV12-4 to TRBJ2-3; D not certain. The CDR3 nucleotides are TGTGCCAGCAAGCCCCTAGAGACAGATACGCAGTATTTT. Amino acid sequence: CASKPLETDTQYF.